Listed here is a single T cell receptor beta chain. The sample belongs to a study of blood T cells in healthy people across ages. This CDR3 spans 13 amino acids. The V end lost 6 bases, the J end lost 1 base, and 9 bases lay between the germline ends. Per germline, CDR1 ENHRY and CDR2 SYGVKD. A J-beta primer mix and a sample-barcoded 5' primer were used in a second PCR of about 6 to 12 cycles. TCRdb reprocessed the 5' RACE reads with MiXCR, giving one entry per CDR3 protein. The sample has roughly 1,000,000 distinct CDR3 sequences; approximately 25% are singletons. In addition, the sample was reused for a study of T cells of mothers and their children. From that second work: Evidence of persistent microchimeric T cell clones was absent.

The chain uses TRBV10-3 and TRBJ1-1; D call uncertain. This receptor was obtained from a girl aged 2 to 10 in good health. The material sequenced was blood. In DNA, the CDR3 is TGTGCCATCAGGGCCGACTGGAACACTGAAGCTTTCTTT. Translating it yields CAIRADWNTEAFF.